This is a list of T cell receptor beta chains from one sample in a study of shared clonotypes between healthy human individuals. TCRdb's copy holds only in-frame clones and misses some; the assay was immunoSEQ multiplex PCR. The table has roughly 500,000 clones, over 75% seen once; the top ten hold about an eighth. Material for sequencing was PBMCs. The origin of the receptors is a woman between 40 and 55 years old in good health. Some clones in this sample may be carry-over from other donors' samples. CDR3s include the opening cysteine and the closing phenylalanine or tryptophan. The D gene is left open where the match is weak. Some rows mark clone size as missing; the rest say once, few, many or name a class of expanded clone.

J: TRBJ1-1; size: -; V: TRBV10-1; D: -; DNA: TGCGCCAGCAGTGAACTTCGTGAACACACTGAAGCTTTCTTT; CDR3: CASSELREHTEAFF
J: TRBJ2-2; size: -; V: TRBV29-1; D: -; DNA: TGCAGCGTTGGTGGCGGGAACACCGGGGAGCTGTTTTTT; CDR3: CSVGGGNTGELFF
J: TRBJ2-6; size: -; V: TRBV28; D: -; DNA: TGTGCCAGCAGTCCGTTACGGAGGGCCAACGTCCTGACTTTC; CDR3: CASSPLRRANVLTF
J: TRBJ2-7; size: -; V: TRBV11-1; D: -; DNA: TGTGCCAGCAGCTTGCGCTACCCCACCTACGAGCAGTACTTC; CDR3: CASSLRYPTYEQYF
J: TRBJ2-1; size: -; V: TRBV14; D: -; DNA: TGTGCCAGCAGCCGGGTTAGTGAGAAGGTGCAGTTCTTC; CDR3: CASSRVSEKVQFF
J: TRBJ1-4; size: -; V: TRBV30; D: -; DNA: TGTGCCTGGAGTGCCGGATTAGGTGAAAAACTGTTTTTT; CDR3: CAWSAGLGEKLFF
J: TRBJ1-1; size: -; V: TRBV6-6; D: -; DNA: TGTGCCAGCAGACAAAGCCCGAACACTGAAGCTTTCTTT; CDR3: CASRQSPNTEAFF
J: TRBJ1-1; size: -; V: TRBV11-2; D: -; DNA: TGTGCCAGCAGCCAGCAGATGAACACTGAAGCTTTCTTT; CDR3: CASSQQMNTEAFF
J: TRBJ2-2; size: once; V: TRBV5-4; D: -; DNA: TGTGCCAGCAGCTTGGACGTAGCGGTCGACACCGGGGAGCTGTTTTTT; CDR3: CASSLDVAVDTGELFF
J: TRBJ2-2; size: -; V: TRBV7-3; D: -; DNA: TGTGCCAGCAGCATCAAGACCAACGGGGAGCTGTTTTTT; CDR3: CASSIKTNGELFF
J: TRBJ2-5; size: few; V: TRBV5-1; D: TRBD2; DNA: TGCGCCAGCAGCCTACTAGCGGGAGGGCAAGAGACCCAGTACTTC; CDR3: CASSLLAGGQETQYF
J: TRBJ2-3; size: -; V: TRBV7-8; D: TRBD2; DNA: TGTGCCAGCAGTGGGACTAGCAATACGCAGTATTTT; CDR3: CASSGTSNTQYF
J: TRBJ2-7; size: -; V: TRBV7-7; D: -; DNA: TGTGCCAGCACCTTAACGACCAGGGGTAGCGGCTACGAGCAGTACTTC; CDR3: CASTLTTRGSGYEQYF
J: TRBJ2-3; size: -; V: TRBV10-1; D: -; DNA: TGCGCCAGCAGCCCCGGGCCGGGGACACTTGGTTCGCAGTATTTT; CDR3: CASSPGPGTLGSQYF
J: TRBJ2-2; size: -; V: TRBV7-6; D: TRBD2; DNA: TGTGCCAGCAGCTTCGGGAGGGGGACCGGGGAGCTGTTTTTT; CDR3: CASSFGRGTGELFF
J: TRBJ2-7; size: -; V: TRBV30; D: -; DNA: TGTGCCTGGAGCGGTTCCTACGAGCAGTACTTC; CDR3: CAWSGSYEQYF
J: TRBJ2-3; size: few; V: TRBV9; D: TRBD2; DNA: TGTGCCAGCAGCTTCAGCGGGGTGGATACGCAGTATTTT; CDR3: CASSFSGVDTQYF
J: TRBJ2-7; size: -; V: TRBV28; D: TRBD2; DNA: TGTGCCAGCAGTCCACCGTCACCTAGCGGGAGTTTGTACTTC; CDR3: CASSPPSPSGSLYF
J: TRBJ2-5; size: -; V: TRBV28; D: -; DNA: TGTGCCAGCAGTTTATTAGGGGGAGGGGAGACCCAGTACTTC; CDR3: CASSLLGGGETQYF
J: TRBJ2-7; size: -; V: TRBV7-9; D: -; DNA: TGTGCCAGCACCTCCGGGTTTGGCAGGGAAAGCTCCTACGAGCAGTACTTC; CDR3: CASTSGFGRESSYEQYF
J: TRBJ2-7; size: -; V: TRBV7-9; D: -; DNA: TGTGCCAGCAGCCTATTCCGGGACACCCGCTACGAGCAGTACTTC; CDR3: CASSLFRDTRYEQYF
J: TRBJ1-2; size: once; V: TRBV5-4; D: -; DNA: TGTGCCAGCAGCCTGGACGACTATGGCTACACCTTC; CDR3: CASSLDDYGYTF
J: TRBJ2-2; size: -; V: TRBV5-1; D: TRBD1; DNA: TGCGCCAGCAGTCGGGACAGCGTCACCGGGGAGCTGTTTTTT; CDR3: CASSRDSVTGELFF
J: TRBJ1-5; size: -; V: TRBV28; D: -; DNA: TGTGCCAGCAGTTTATGGAGTGGGCGGGAGAGAGGGGCCCAGCATTTT; CDR3: CASSLWSGRERGAQHF
J: TRBJ2-5; size: once; V: TRBV7-9; D: -; DNA: TGTGCCAGCAGCGCCGATCAGGGTCGGGAGACCCAGTACTTC; CDR3: CASSADQGRETQYF
J: TRBJ2-3; size: -; V: TRBV15; D: TRBD2; DNA: TGTGCCACCAGCAGCCGCAGGACTAGCGACACAGATACGCAGTATTTT; CDR3: CATSSRRTSDTDTQYF
J: TRBJ2-1; size: -; V: TRBV7-9; D: -; DNA: TGTGCCAGCAGCTTAGGCTACACTGAGCAGTTCTTC; CDR3: CASSLGYTEQFF
J: TRBJ2-5; size: -; V: TRBV18; D: TRBD2; DNA: TGTGCCAGCTCACTAGGACTAGCGGGAGCAGAACAAGAGACCCAGTACTTC; CDR3: CASSLGLAGAEQETQYF
J: TRBJ2-7; size: few; V: TRBV23-1; D: -; DNA: TGCGCCAACAGTCACAGGAGCTCCTACGAGCAGTGCTTC; CDR3: CANSHRSSYEQCF
J: TRBJ2-1; size: -; V: TRBV11-1; D: TRBD2; DNA: TGTGCCAGCAGCTTAGCCCCACTAGCGGCCTCCTACAATGAGCAGTTCTTC; CDR3: CASSLAPLAASYNEQFF
J: TRBJ1-1; size: -; V: TRBV5-6; D: -; DNA: TGTGCCAGCAGCCAGGGCCTAGAGAGGACTGAAGCTTTCTTT; CDR3: CASSQGLERTEAFF
J: TRBJ2-3; size: -; V: TRBV6-1; D: TRBD1; DNA: TGTGCCAGCAGTGCCAGACAGGGGGCGCGAGGAGATACGCAGTATTTT; CDR3: CASSARQGARGDTQYF
J: TRBJ1-2; size: few; V: TRBV19; D: TRBD1; DNA: TGTGCCAGTAGTACGCAGGGGGTTGGTGGCTACACCTTC; CDR3: CASSTQGVGGYTF
J: TRBJ1-1; size: -; V: TRBV28; D: -; DNA: TGTGCCAGCAGTTTGATAGGGGGGGACACTGAAGCTTTCTTT; CDR3: CASSLIGGDTEAFF
J: TRBJ2-1; size: -; V: TRBV6-5; D: TRBD2; DNA: TGTGCCAGCAGTTCTCGACTAGCTTCCTACAATGAGCAGTTCTTC; CDR3: CASSSRLASYNEQFF
J: TRBJ2-2; size: -; V: TRBV19; D: TRBD2; DNA: TGTGCCAGTAGTATAAGTTGGAGCGGGAGGCTTCCCGGGGAGCTGTTTTTT; CDR3: CASSISWSGRLPGELFF
J: TRBJ2-2; size: -; V: TRBV28; D: -; DNA: TGTGCCAGCAGCCCAAGCGGATTCACGAACACCGGGGAGCTGTTTTTT; CDR3: CASSPSGFTNTGELFF
J: TRBJ1-5; size: -; V: TRBV28; D: -; DNA: TGTGCCAGCAGCCTCCGCCCGTCTAGCAATCAGCCCCAGCATTTT; CDR3: CASSLRPSSNQPQHF
J: TRBJ2-1; size: -; V: TRBV9; D: -; DNA: TGTGCCAGCAGCGTAGCGCTGACGGGAGACTACAATGAGCAGTTCTTC; CDR3: CASSVALTGDYNEQFF
J: TRBJ1-5; size: few; V: TRBV7-2; D: TRBD1; DNA: TGTGCCAGCAGCTTTTCAGGGGGCGGTCAGCCCCAGCATTTT; CDR3: CASSFSGGGQPQHF
J: TRBJ1-3; size: -; V: TRBV7-3; D: -; DNA: TGTGCCAGCAGCTTAAACAGCGGCAGCAGCTCTGGAAACACCATATATTTT; CDR3: CASSLNSGSSSGNTIYF
J: TRBJ2-1; size: -; V: TRBV7-2; D: -; DNA: TGTGCCAGCAGCCGCCGTGGGGGCCATGAGCAGTTCTTC; CDR3: CASSRRGGHEQFF
J: TRBJ2-5; size: -; V: TRBV5-1; D: -; DNA: TGCGCCAGCAGCTTGGGAGGACAGCAAGAGACCCAGTACTTC; CDR3: CASSLGGQQETQYF
J: TRBJ2-5; size: once; V: TRBV7-7; D: TRBD2; DNA: TGTGCCAGCAGCTTAATCGGGGGGAGGGGTGAGACCCAGTACTTC; CDR3: CASSLIGGRGETQYF
J: TRBJ2-3; size: many; V: TRBV27; D: -; DNA: TGTGCCAGCAGTTTTTCCCTAGACAGGAGACCAGATACGCAGTATTTT; CDR3: CASSFSLDRRPDTQYF
J: TRBJ2-1; size: -; V: TRBV27; D: -; DNA: TGTGCCAGCAGTCCACCCCGATCAGCGGGCTCATACAATGAGCAGTTCTTC; CDR3: CASSPPRSAGSYNEQFF
J: TRBJ2-5; size: once; V: TRBV28; D: -; DNA: TGTGCCAGCAGCGAAGACAGGTACCAAGAGACCCAGTACTTC; CDR3: CASSEDRYQETQYF
J: TRBJ1-2; size: -; V: TRBV6-1; D: TRBD1; DNA: TGTGCCAGCAGTGAACGGGACAGGAGAGACGAAGGGTATGGCTACACCTTC; CDR3: CASSERDRRDEGYGYTF
J: TRBJ2-7; size: -; V: TRBV9; D: TRBD2; DNA: TGTGCCAGCAGCGTGCAGGCTAGCGGGAACGGCGAGCAGTACTTC; CDR3: CASSVQASGNGEQYF
J: TRBJ2-1; size: -; V: TRBV14; D: TRBD2; DNA: TGTGCCAGCAGCCGAGAGGGACTAGCGGAGCACAATGAGCAGTTCTTC; CDR3: CASSREGLAEHNEQFF
J: TRBJ2-7; size: -; V: TRBV13; D: -; DNA: TGTGCCAGCAGCGCTGTACAGGCGGGTCCCTCCTACGAGCAGTACTTC; CDR3: CASSAVQAGPSYEQYF
J: TRBJ2-3; size: -; V: TRBV13; D: TRBD1; DNA: TGTGCCAGCAGCTACAAGGGGGCCACCGGGGGCACAGATACGCAGTATTTT; CDR3: CASSYKGATGGTDTQYF
J: TRBJ2-1; size: many; V: TRBV18; D: -; DNA: TGTGCCAGCTCACCACCTGGAGTTTCCTACAATGAGCAGTTCTTC; CDR3: CASSPPGVSYNEQFF
J: TRBJ2-1; size: -; V: TRBV7-3; D: TRBD2; DNA: TGTGCCAGCAGCTTCAGCGGGGTCGCCAGGAATGAGCAGTTCTTC; CDR3: CASSFSGVARNEQFF
J: TRBJ1-2; size: -; V: TRBV23-1; D: TRBD1; DNA: TGCGCCAGCAGTCCAAGGGACAGGGAAATCAAAGAACATGGCTACACCTTC; CDR3: CASSPRDREIKEHGYTF
J: TRBJ2-7; size: -; V: TRBV15; D: TRBD1; DNA: TGTGCCACCAGCAGAGATGACCCGAAGGGGCTTCGGGACAGGGTTGACGAGCAGTACTTC; CDR3: CATSRDDPKGLRDRVDEQYF
J: TRBJ2-2; size: -; V: TRBV4-1; D: TRBD2; DNA: TGCGCCAGCAGCCAAGATGAGACTAGCGGGAGGGGCGCCGGGGAGCTGTTTTTT; CDR3: CASSQDETSGRGAGELFF
J: TRBJ1-1; size: many; V: TRBV28; D: -; DNA: TGTGCCAGCAGTATCCCTAGGGCGAACACTGAAGCTTTCTTT; CDR3: CASSIPRANTEAFF
J: TRBJ1-2; size: once; V: TRBV28; D: TRBD1; DNA: TGTGCCAGCACAGGACAGGACAAAGGTGTCGGTTCCTATGGCTACACCTTC; CDR3: CASTGQDKGVGSYGYTF